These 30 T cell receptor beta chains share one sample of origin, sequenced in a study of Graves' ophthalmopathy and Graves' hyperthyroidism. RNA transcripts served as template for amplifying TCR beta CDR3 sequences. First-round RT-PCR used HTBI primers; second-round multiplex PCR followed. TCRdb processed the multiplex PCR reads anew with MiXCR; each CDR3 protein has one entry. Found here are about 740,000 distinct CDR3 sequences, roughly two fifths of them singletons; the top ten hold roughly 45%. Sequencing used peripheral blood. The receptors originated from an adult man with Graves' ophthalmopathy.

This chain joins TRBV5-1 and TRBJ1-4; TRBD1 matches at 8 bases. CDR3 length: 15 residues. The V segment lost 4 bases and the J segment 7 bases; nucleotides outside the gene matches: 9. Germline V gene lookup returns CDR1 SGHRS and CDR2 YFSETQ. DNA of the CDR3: TGCGCCAGCAGCGCGCTGGACAGGGTGGGTGAAAAACTGTTTTTT. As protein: CASSALDRVGEKLFF.

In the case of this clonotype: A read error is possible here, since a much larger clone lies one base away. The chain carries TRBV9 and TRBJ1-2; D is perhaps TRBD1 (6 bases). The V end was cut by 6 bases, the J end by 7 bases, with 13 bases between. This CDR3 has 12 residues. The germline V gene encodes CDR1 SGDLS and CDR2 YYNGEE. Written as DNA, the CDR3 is TGTGCCAGCACAGGGGCCCGCTGTGGCTACACCTTC. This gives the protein CASTGARCGYTF.

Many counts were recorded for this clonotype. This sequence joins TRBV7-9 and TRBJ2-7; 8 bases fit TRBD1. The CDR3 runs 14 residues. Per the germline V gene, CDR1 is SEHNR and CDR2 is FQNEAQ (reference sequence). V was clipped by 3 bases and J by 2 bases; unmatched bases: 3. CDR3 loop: CASSFGQGPYEQYF. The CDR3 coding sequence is TGTGCCAGCAGCTTCGGACAGGGCCCCTACGAGCAGTACTTC. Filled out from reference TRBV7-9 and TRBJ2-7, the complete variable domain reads DTGVSQNPRHKITKRGQNVTFRCDPISEHNRLYWYRQTLGQGPEFLTYFQNEAQLEKSRLLSDRFSAERPKGSFSTLEIQRTEQGDSAMYLCASSFGQGPYEQYFGPGTRLTVT.

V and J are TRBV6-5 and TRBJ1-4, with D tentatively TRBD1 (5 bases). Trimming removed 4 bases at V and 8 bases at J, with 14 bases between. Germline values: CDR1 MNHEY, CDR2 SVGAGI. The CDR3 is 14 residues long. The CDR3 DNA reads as TGTGCCAGCAGTTTGGCAGGGCCGGGGGAAAAACTGTTTTTT. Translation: CASSLAGPGEKLFF.

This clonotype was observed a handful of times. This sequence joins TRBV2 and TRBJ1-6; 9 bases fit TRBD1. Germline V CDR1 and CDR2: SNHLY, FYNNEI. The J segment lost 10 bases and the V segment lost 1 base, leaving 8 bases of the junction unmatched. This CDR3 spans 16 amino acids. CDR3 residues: CASSEVSGTGRSPLHF. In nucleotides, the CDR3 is TGTGCCAGCAGTGAAGTATCGGGGACAGGGCGCTCACCCCTCCACTTT. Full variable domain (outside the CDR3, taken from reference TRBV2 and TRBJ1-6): EPEVTQTPSHQVTQMGQEVILRCVPISNHLYFYWYRQILGQKVEFLVSFYNNEISEKSEIFDDQFSVERPDGSNFTLKIRSTKLEDSAMYFCASSEVSGTGRSPLHFGNGTRLTVT.

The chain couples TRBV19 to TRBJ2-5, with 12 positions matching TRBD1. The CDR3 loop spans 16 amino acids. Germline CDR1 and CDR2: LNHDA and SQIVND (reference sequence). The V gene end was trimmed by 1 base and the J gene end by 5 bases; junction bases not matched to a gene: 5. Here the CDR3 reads CASSIGGTGGRETQYF. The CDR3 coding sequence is TGTGCCAGTAGTATAGGGGGGACAGGGGGCAGGGAGACCCAGTACTTC. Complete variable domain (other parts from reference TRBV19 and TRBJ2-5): DGGITQSPKYLFRKEGQNVTLSCEQNLNHDAMYWYRQDPGQGLRLIYYSQIVNDFQKGDIAEGYSVSREKKESFPLTVTSAQKNPTAFYLCASSIGGTGGRETQYFGPGTRLLVL.

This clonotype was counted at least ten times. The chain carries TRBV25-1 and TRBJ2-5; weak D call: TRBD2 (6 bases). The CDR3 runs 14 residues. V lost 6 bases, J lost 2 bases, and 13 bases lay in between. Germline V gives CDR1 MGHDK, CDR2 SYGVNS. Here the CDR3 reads CASSWGLAQETQYF. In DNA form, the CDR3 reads TGTGCCAGCAGCTGGGGACTCGCACAAGAGACCCAGTACTTC.

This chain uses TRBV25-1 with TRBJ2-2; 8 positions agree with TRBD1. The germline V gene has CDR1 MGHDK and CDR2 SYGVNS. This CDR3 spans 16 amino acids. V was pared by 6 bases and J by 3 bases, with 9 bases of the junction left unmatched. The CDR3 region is CASSHDRGRDTGELFF. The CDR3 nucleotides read TGTGCCAGCAGCCACGACAGGGGCAGGGACACCGGGGAGCTGTTTTTT.

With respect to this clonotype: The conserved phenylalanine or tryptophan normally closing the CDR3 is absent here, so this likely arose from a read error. The CDR3 spells CASSRATKSSGNTIYS. The CDR3 nucleotides read TGTGCCAGCAGCCGGGCTACCAAGAGCTCTGGAAACACCATATATTCT. The rearrangement joins TRBV7-2 to TRBJ1-3; D is unclear. The V and J ends lost 5 bases and 0 bases respectively, with 14 bases between them. The germline gives CDR1 SGHTA, CDR2 FQGNSA. The CDR3 extends over 16 amino acids.

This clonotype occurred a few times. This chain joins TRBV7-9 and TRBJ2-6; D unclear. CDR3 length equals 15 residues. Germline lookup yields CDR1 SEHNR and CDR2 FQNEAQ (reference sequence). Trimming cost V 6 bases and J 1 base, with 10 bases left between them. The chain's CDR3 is CASSKGFSGANVLTF. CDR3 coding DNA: TGTGCCAGCAGTAAGGGATTTTCTGGGGCCAACGTCCTGACTTTC.

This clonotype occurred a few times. The CDR3 protein is CASSTLQVPYEQYF. CDR3 nucleotide sequence: TGTGCCAGCAGTACTTTACAAGTTCCTTACGAGCAGTACTTC. The chain recombines TRBV2 with TRBJ2-7; no clear D. CDR3 length: 14 residues. Germline-derived CDR1 and CDR2 are SNHLY and FYNNEI. V was clipped by 5 bases and J by 4 bases, with 15 bases between them. Drawing the rest from reference TRBV2 and TRBJ2-7, the complete variable domain is EPEVTQTPSHQVTQMGQEVILRCVPISNHLYFYWYRQILGQKVEFLVSFYNNEISEKSEIFDDQFSVERPDGSNFTLKIRSTKLEDSAMYFCASSTLQVPYEQYFGPGTRLTVT.

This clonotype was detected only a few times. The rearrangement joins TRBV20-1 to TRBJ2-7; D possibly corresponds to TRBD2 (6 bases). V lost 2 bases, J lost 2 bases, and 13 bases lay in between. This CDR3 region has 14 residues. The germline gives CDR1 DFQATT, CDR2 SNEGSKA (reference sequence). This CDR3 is CSARRVAGTYEQYF. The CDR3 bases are TGCAGTGCTAGAAGGGTTGCGGGAACCTACGAGCAGTACTTC.

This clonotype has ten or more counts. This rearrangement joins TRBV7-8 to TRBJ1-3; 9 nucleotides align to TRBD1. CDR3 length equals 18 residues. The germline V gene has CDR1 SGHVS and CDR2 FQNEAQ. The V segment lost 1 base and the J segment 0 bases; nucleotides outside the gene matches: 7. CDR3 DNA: TGTGCCAGCAGCTTAGGTGGGGGGGGACAGGGCTCTGGAAACACCATATATTTT. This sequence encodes CASSLGGGGQGSGNTIYF.

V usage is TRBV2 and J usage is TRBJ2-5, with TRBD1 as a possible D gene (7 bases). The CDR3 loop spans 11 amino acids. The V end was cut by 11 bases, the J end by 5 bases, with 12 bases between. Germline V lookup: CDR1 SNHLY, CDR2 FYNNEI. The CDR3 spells CAGSGGETQYF. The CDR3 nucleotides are TGTGCCGGCTCAGGGGGGGAGACCCAGTACTTC.

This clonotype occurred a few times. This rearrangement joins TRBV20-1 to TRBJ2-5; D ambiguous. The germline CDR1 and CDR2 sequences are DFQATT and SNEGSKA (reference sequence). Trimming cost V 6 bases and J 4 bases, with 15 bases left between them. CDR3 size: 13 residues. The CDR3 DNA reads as TGCAGTGCACAGACGCCGGGCCGAGAGACCCAGTACTTC. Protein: CSAQTPGRETQYF.

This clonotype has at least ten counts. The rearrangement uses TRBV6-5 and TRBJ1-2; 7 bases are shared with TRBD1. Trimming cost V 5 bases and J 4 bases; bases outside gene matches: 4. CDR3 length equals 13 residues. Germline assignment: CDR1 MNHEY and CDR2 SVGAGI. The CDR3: CASSRDSPYGYTF. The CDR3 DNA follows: TGTGCCAGCAGTCGGGACAGTCCCTATGGCTACACCTTC.

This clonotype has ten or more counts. CDR3 DNA sequence: TGCAGCGGTAAAAGGGACAGGGCCTACGAGCAGTACTTC. This gives the protein CSGKRDRAYEQYF. The rearrangement joins TRBV29-1 to TRBJ2-7; 9 bases are shared with TRBD1. The junction had 6 bases not matched to a gene; V was cut back by 7 bases and J by 2 bases. This CDR3 has 13 amino acids. Looked up from germline, CDR1 is SQVTM and CDR2 is ANQGSEA.

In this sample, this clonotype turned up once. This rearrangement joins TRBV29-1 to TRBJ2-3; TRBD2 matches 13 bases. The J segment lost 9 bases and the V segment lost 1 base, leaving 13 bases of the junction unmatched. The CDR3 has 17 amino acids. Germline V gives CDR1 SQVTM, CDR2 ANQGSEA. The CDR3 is CSVEAPLLAGGPGTQYF. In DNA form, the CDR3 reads TGCAGCGTTGAAGCCCCCTTACTAGCGGGAGGGCCGGGGACGCAGTATTTT.

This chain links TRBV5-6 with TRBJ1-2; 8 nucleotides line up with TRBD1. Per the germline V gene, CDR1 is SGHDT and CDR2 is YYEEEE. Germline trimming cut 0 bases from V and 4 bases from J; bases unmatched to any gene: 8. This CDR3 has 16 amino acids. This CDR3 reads CASSLALDREAYGYTF. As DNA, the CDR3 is TGTGCCAGCAGCTTGGCACTGGACAGGGAGGCCTATGGCTACACCTTC.

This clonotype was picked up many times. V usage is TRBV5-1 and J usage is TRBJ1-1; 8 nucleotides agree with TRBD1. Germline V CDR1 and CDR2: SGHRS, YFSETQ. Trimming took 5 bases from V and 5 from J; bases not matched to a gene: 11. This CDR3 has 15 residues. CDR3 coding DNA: TGCGCCAGCAGTGGTCAGGGGGCGTTGGATACTGAAGCTTTCTTT. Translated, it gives CASSGQGALDTEAFF.

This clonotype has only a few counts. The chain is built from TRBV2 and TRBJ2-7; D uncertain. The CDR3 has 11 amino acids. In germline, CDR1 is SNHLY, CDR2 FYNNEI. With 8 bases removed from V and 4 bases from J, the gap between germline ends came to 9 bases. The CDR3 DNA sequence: TGTGCCAGCGCTTTTGGGTACGAGCAGTACTTC. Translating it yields CASAFGYEQYF. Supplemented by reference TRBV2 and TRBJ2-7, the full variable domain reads EPEVTQTPSHQVTQMGQEVILRCVPISNHLYFYWYRQILGQKVEFLVSFYNNEISEKSEIFDDQFSVERPDGSNFTLKIRSTKLEDSAMYFCASAFGYEQYFGPGTRLTVT.

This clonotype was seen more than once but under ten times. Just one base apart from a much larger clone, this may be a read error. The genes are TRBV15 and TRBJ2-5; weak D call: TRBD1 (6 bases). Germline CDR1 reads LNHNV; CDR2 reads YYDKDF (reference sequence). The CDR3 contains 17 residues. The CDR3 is CAASTPRGWGPQETQYF. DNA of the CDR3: TGTGCCGCCAGCACACCCAGAGGATGGGGGCCGCAAGAGACCCAGTACTTC.

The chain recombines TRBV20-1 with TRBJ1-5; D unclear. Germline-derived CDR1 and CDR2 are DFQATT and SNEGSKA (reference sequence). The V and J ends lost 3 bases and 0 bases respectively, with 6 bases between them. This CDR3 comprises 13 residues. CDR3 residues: CSARGISNQPQHF. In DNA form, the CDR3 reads TGCAGTGCTAGGGGGATTAGCAATCAGCCCCAGCATTTT.

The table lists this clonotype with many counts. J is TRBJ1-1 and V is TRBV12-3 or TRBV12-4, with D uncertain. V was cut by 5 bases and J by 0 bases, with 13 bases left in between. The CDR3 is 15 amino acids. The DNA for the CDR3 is TGTGCCAGCAGTCTTCGGACGGATATGAACACTGAAGCTTTCTTT. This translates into CASSLRTDMNTEAFF.

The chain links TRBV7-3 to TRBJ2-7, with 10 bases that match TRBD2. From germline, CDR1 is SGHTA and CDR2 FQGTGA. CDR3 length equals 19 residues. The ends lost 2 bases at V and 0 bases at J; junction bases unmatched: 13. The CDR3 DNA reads TGTGCCAGCAGCTTAGGCGGGGGGCTAGCGGGAGTCATCTCCTACGAGCAGTACTTC. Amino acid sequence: CASSLGGGLAGVISYEQYF.

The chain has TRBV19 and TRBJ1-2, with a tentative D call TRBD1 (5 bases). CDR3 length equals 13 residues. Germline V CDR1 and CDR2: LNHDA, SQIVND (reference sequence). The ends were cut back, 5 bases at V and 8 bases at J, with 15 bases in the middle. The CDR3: CASSPGGRDGYTF. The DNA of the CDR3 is TGTGCCAGTAGTCCTGGAGGAAGGGACGGCTACACCTTC.

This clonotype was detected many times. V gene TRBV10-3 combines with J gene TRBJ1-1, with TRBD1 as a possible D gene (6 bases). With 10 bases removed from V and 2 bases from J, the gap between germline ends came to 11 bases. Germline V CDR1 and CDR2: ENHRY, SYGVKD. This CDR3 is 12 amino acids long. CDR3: CATLTGNTEAFF. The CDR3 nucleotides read TGTGCCACCCTGACAGGTAACACTGAAGCTTTCTTT.

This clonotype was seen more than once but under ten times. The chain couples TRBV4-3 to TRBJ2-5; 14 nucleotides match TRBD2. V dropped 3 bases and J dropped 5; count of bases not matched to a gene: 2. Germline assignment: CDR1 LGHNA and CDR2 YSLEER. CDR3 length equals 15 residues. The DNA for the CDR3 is TGCGCCAGCAGCCAGGGACTAGCGGGAGATGAGACCCAGTACTTC. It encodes CASSQGLAGDETQYF.

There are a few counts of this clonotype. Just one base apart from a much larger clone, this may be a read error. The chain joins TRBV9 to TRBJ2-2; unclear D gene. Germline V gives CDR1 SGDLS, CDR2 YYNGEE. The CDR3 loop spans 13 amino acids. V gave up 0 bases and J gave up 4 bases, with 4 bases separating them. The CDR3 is CASSVESTGELFF. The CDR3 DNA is TGTGCCAGCAGCGTAGAAAGCACCGGGGAGCTGTTTTTT.

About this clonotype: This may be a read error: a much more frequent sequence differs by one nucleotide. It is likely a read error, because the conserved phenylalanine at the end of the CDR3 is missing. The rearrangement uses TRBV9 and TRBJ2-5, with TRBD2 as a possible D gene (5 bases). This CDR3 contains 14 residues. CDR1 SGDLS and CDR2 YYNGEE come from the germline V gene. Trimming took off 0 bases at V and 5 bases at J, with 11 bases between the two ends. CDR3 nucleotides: TGTGCCAGCAGCGTAGCTCCTAGCCGGGAGACCCAGTACCTC. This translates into CASSVAPSRETQYL.